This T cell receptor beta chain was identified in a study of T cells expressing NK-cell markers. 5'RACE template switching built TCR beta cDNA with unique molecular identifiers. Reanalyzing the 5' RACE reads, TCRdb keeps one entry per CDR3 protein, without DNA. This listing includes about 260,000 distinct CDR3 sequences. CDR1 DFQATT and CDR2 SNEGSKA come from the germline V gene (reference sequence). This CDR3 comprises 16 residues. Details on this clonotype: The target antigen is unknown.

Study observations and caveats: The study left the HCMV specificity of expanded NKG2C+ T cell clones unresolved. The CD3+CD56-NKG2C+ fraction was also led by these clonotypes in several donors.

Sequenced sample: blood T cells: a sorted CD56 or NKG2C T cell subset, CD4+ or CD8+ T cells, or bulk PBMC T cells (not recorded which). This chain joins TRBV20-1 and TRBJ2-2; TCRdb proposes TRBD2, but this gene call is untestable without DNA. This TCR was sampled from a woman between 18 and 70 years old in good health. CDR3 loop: CSTPGLAGGVFGELFF.